This T cell receptor beta chain stems from a study of OX40 agonist ivuxolimab in advanced cancers. V lost 4 bases, J lost 2 bases, and 7 bases stayed unmatched. The CDR3 sequence is 15 residues long. Germline V gene sequence: CDR1 SGHRS, CDR2 YFSETQ. This clone appeared a few times. Profiling relied on immunoSEQ multiplex PCR, and the TCRdb table lists in-frame clones only, not all of them. The data contain tens of thousands of clones, 70% to 90% of them singletons. The chain carries TRBV5-1 and TRBJ2-3; 7 bases are a match to TRBD2. Specimen: CD4+ or CD8+ T cells sorted from blood, collected in a trial of the OX40 agonist ivuxolimab. This receptor was obtained from an adult with an advanced solid tumor such as melanoma, head and neck, liver or kidney cancer. The CDR3: CASSRGDLNTDTQYF. The CDR3 DNA is TGCGCCAGCAGCCGGGGGGACCTGAACACAGATACGCAGTATTTT.